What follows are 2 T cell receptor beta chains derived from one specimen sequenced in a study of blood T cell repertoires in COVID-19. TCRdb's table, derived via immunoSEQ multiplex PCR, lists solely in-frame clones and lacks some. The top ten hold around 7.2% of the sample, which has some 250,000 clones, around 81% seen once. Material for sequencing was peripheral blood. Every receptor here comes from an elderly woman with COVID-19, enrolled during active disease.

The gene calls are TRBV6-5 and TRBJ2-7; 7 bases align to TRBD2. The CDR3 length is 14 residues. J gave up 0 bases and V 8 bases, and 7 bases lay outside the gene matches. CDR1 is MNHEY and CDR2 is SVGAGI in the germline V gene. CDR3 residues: CASGSGGSSYEQYF. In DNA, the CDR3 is TGTGCCAGCGGTTCCGGGGGGAGCTCCTACGAGCAGTACTTC.

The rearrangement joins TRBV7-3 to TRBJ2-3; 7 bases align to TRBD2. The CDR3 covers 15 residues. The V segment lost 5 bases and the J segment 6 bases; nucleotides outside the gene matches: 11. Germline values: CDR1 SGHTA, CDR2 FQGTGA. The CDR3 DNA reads TGTGCCAGCAGCATGAGGGAGGGGACCTTGGATACGCAGTATTTT. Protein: CASSMREGTLDTQYF.